Each of the 9 T cell receptor beta chains below was sequenced from the same sample in a study of T cells in tuberculosis. TCRdb keeps only in-frame clones here, not all; method: immunoSEQ multiplex PCR. The table has roughly 59,000 clones, around 86% seen once. Sorting used thawed, overnight-rested PBMC stained with anti-CD3, a viability dye and GMM-loaded CD1B tetramer. CD1B tetramers were loaded with Rhodococcus equi-derived C32 glucose monomycolate. Sequencing was carried out using CD1b-GMM tetramer-negative cells sorted from PBMCs. These receptors originate from an adult woman with latent tuberculosis.

V and J are TRBV10-3 and TRBJ2-7; 12 bases line up with TRBD1. This CDR3 is built from 15 residues. The trim removed 5 bases at V and 1 base at J, leaving 3 bases unmatched. Germline V gene sequence: CDR1 ENHRY, CDR2 SYGVKD. The CDR3 bases are TGTGCCATCAGTCGGGGACAGGGGGCTTCCTACGAGCAGTACTTC. It translates to CAISRGQGASYEQYF.

V is TRBV5-1 and J is TRBJ1-4; D remains unclear. V lost 4 bases to trimming and J lost 3 bases, with 13 bases between them. The length of the CDR3 is 15 residues. Germline-derived CDR1 and CDR2 are SGHRS and YFSETQ. Here the CDR3 reads CASSPRGNANEKLFF. Here the CDR3 DNA reads TGCGCCAGCAGCCCTCGCGGCAATGCTAATGAAAAACTGTTTTTT.

This chain links TRBV11-1 with TRBJ2-1; 8 positions agree with TRBD1. The CDR3 is 16 amino acids. In germline, CDR1 is SGHAT, CDR2 FQDESV (reference sequence). Unmatched junction bases numbered 9, after V lost 4 bases and J lost 4 bases. The CDR3 loop reads CASSSQGQGGYNEQFF. Written as DNA, the CDR3 is TGTGCCAGCAGCTCTCAAGGACAGGGAGGATACAATGAGCAGTTCTTC.

The J gene is TRBJ1-5, the V gene TRBV28; D is unclear. The CDR3 is 13 amino acids. Germline V CDR1 and CDR2: MDHEN, SYDVKM. Deletions cut 8 bases from V and 4 bases from J, with 12 bases between. CDR3 loop: CASQEIRNQPQHF. The CDR3 DNA is TGTGCCAGCCAAGAAATTAGAAATCAGCCCCAGCATTTT.

This sequence joins TRBV28 and TRBJ1-1; 7 nucleotides agree with TRBD1. The V segment lost 4 bases and the J segment 1 base; nucleotides outside the gene matches: 6. The CDR3 runs 15 residues. Germline assignment: CDR1 MDHEN and CDR2 SYDVKM. This CDR3 is CASSWRGRGNTEAFF. CDR3 nucleotide sequence: TGTGCCAGCAGTTGGAGGGGGCGGGGGAACACTGAAGCTTTCTTT.

The table lists this clone with a count of one. Written as DNA, the CDR3 is TGTGCCAGCAGCCCCTGGACAGTGGCAACCTACGAGCAGTACTTC. Its protein is CASSPWTVATYEQYF. This chain links TRBV9 with TRBJ2-7; weak D call: TRBD1 (6 bases). Germline V lookup: CDR1 SGDLS, CDR2 YYNGEE. V shed 4 bases and J shed 2 bases, with 16 bases lying between them. There are 15 residues in the CDR3.

The rearrangement uses TRBV7-9 and TRBJ2-1; D is uncertain. The CDR3 has 13 residues. From germline, CDR1 is SEHNR and CDR2 FQNEAQ (reference sequence). The germline V and J ends were trimmed by 3 bases and 8 bases, with 11 bases remaining between them. The DNA for the CDR3 is TGTGCCAGCAGCTTTGGCGAACGGGATGAGCAGTTCTTC. Protein product: CASSFGERDEQFF.

In nucleotides, the CDR3 is TGTGCCACCAAACCGGGACAGGGTGGAAACACCATATATTTT. Amino acid sequence: CATKPGQGGNTIYF. This rearrangement joins TRBV6-5 to TRBJ1-3, with 9 bases matching TRBD1. Trimming at V came to 10 bases and at J to 3 bases, leaving 7 bases not matched to a gene. The CDR3 has 14 residues. Germline V gives CDR1 MNHEY, CDR2 SVGAGI.

The V and J genes are TRBV2 and TRBJ1-1; D uncertain. Germline loops: CDR1 SNHLY, CDR2 FYNNEI. This CDR3 contains 13 residues. Trimming took 4 bases from V and 0 from J, leaving 6 bases between them. The CDR3 is CASSGSLNTEAFF. In DNA form, the CDR3 reads TGTGCCAGCAGTGGTAGCCTGAACACTGAAGCTTTCTTT.